A selection of T cell receptor beta chains follows, all from one sample in a study of CD8 T cells in Susac syndrome. TCRdb re-derived calls from the immunoSEQ multiplex PCR reads in MiXCR, one entry per CDR3 protein. The sample consists of approximately 190,000 distinct CDR3 sequences, approximately 95% of them appearing once. Sequencing used CD8+ T cells from PBMCs. The receptors were gathered from a human donor with Susac syndrome. The CDR3 runs from the conserved cysteine through the conserved F or W. The order of the fields is V gene, J gene, CDR3 protein.

TRBV30	TRBJ1-5	CAWATGSNQPQHF
TRBV20-1	TRBJ1-5	CSARERGREYQPQHF
TRBV4-1	TRBJ2-2	CASSLTVNTGELFF
TRBV30	TRBJ1-2	CAWSENSYGYTF
TRBV20-1	TRBJ1-2	CSASLVLGQGAGGYTF
TRBV28	TRBJ2-5	CASSQGGTEETQYF
TRBV10-1	TRBJ1-1	CASSVSRELNTEAFF
TRBV3-1	TRBJ1-5	CASTPGMGQPQHF
TRBV9	TRBJ2-7	CASSVEGSSYEQYF
TRBV20-1	TRBJ1-2	CSASLQGALGYTF
TRBV30	TRBJ1-1	CAWSVISQKNTEAFF
TRBV11-2	TRBJ2-7	CASSLVLAGDYEQYF
TRBV4-2	TRBJ2-3	CASSQEVTSGGGTDTQYF
TRBV7-9	TRBJ2-2	CASSSITTGLNTGELFF
TRBV4-1	TRBJ2-7	CASSQKGSSGGLIPYEQYF
TRBV12-3/TRBV12-4	TRBJ2-6	CASSHTPKGYSGANVLTF
TRBV7-6	TRBJ2-5	CASSLAPVAGGTETQYF
TRBV5-6	TRBJ2-2	CASSGQGGSGELFF